This note documents a single T cell receptor (beta chain) sequence. Its antigen remains unknown. Control samples came 1 year after myeloablative marrow transplants with methotrexate plus calcineurin inhibitor. The germline CDR1 and CDR2 sequences are MNHNS and SASEGT. The ends lost 4 bases at V and 1 base at J; junction bases unmatched: 7. This CDR3 spans 17 amino acids. The sample comes from a study of T cells after posttransplantation cyclophosphamide. The table came from immunoSEQ multiplex PCR; TCRdb's copy has only in-frame clones and leaves some out. The sample contains a few thousand clones, less than 85% of which appear only once. The study's findings and limits: TRB clonality was highly associated with recipient CMV seropositivity and reactivation.

The material was PBMCs, obtained after allogeneic stem cell transplant with calcineurin inhibitor and methotrexate. The chain is built from TRBV6-1 and TRBJ1-2, with 12 bases matching TRBD1. The receptor comes from a female patient aged 45 to 65 who received an allogeneic stem cell transplant from an unrelated donor, was CMV-positive, and had acute and chronic GVHD. Some of the T cells might come from the graft donor. The CDR3 here is CASSVGTGGDGNYGYTF. The CDR3 DNA reads TGTGCCAGCAGTGTCGGGACAGGGGGCGATGGTAACTATGGCTACACCTTC.